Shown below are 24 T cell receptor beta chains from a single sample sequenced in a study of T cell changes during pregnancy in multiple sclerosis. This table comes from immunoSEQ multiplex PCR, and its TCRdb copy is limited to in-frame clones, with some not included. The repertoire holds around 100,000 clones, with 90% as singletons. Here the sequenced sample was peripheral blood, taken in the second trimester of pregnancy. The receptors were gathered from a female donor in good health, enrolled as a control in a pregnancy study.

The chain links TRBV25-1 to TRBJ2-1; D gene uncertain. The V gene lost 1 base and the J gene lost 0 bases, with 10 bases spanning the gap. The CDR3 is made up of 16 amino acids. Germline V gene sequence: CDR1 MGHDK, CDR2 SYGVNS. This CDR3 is CASSESVWSSYNEQFF. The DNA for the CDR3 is TGTGCCAGCAGTGAATCGGTTTGGAGCTCCTACAATGAGCAGTTCTTC.

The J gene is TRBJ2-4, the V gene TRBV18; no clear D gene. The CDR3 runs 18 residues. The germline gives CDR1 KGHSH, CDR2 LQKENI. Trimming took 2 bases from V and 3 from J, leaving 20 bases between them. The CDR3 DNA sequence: TGTGCCAGCTCACCAGCCGCAGAATCGCAGGCTGACAAAAACATTCAGTACTTC. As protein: CASSPAAESQADKNIQYF.

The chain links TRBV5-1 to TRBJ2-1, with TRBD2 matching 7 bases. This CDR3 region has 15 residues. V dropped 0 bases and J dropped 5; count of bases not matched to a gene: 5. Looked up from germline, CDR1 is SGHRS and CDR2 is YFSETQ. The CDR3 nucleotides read TGCGCCAGCAGCTTGGTCGAGCGGGGAAACAATGAGCAGTTCTTC. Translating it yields CASSLVERGNNEQFF. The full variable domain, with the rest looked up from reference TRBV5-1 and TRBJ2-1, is KAGVTQTPRYLIKTRGQQVTLSCSPISGHRSVSWYQQTPGQGLQFLFEYFSETQRNKGNFPGRFSGRQFSNSRSEMNVSTLELGDSALYLCASSLVERGNNEQFFGPGTRLTVL.

This chain's CDR3 is CASSSLARRVYEQYF. CDR3 sequence (DNA): TGTGCCAGCAGCTCACTAGCGAGAAGGGTTTACGAGCAGTACTTC. The chain couples TRBV7-9 to TRBJ2-7; 7 nucleotides line up with TRBD2. The CDR3 runs 15 residues. Germline-derived CDR1 and CDR2 are SEHNR and FQNEAQ (reference sequence). V gave up 4 bases and J gave up 4 bases; unmatched junction bases: 10.

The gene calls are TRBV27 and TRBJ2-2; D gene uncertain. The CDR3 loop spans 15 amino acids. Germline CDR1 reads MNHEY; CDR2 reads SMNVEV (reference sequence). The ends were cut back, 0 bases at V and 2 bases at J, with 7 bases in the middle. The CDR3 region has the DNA TGTGCCAGCAGTTTATCGACACGAAACACCGGGGAGCTGTTTTTT. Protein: CASSLSTRNTGELFF.

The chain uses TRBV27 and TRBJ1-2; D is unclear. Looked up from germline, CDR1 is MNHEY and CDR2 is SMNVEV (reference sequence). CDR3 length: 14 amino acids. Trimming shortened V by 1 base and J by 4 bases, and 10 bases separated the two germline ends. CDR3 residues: CASSLWATTYGYTF. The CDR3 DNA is TGTGCCAGCAGTTTATGGGCAACCACCTATGGCTACACCTTC.

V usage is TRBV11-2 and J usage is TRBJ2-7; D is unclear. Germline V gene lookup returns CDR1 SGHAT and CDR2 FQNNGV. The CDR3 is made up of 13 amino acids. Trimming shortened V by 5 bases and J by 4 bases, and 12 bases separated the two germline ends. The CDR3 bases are TGTGCCAGCAGCCCTCGTCCCCCTTACGAGCAGTACTTC. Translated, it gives CASSPRPPYEQYF.

CDR3 sequence reads: CASSLLTSGSLMYEQYF. Here the CDR3 DNA reads TGTGCCAGCAGTTTACTGACTAGCGGGAGTTTAATGTACGAGCAGTACTTC. The V gene is TRBV2, the J gene TRBJ2-7; TRBD2 matches at 12 bases. This CDR3 contains 17 residues. V shed 5 bases, J shed 4 bases, and the junction held 12 bases outside the gene matches. Germline CDR1 reads SNHLY; CDR2 reads FYNNEI.

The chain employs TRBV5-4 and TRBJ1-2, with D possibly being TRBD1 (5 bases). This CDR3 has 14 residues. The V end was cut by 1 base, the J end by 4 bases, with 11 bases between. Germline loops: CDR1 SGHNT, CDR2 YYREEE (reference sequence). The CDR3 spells CASSLLRGGYGYTF. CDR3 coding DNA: TGTGCCAGCAGCTTGCTGCGGGGCGGCTATGGCTACACCTTC. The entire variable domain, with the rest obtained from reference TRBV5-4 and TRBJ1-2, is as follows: ETGVTQSPTHLIKTRGQQVTLRCSSQSGHNTVSWYQQALGQGPQFIFQYYREEENGRGNFPPRFSGLQFPNYSSELNVNALELDDSALYLCASSLLRGGYGYTFGSGTRLTVV.

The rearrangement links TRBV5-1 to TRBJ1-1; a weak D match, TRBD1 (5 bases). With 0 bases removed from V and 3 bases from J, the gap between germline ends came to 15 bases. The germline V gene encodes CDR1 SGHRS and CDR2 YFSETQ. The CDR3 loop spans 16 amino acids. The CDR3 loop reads CASSLGHAQGDTEAFF. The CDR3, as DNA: TGCGCCAGCAGCTTGGGGCATGCTCAGGGCGACACTGAAGCTTTCTTT.

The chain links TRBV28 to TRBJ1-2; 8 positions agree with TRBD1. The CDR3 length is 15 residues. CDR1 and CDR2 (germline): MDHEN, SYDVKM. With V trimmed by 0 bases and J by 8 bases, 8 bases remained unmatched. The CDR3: CASSLWGQEGSGYTF. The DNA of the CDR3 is TGTGCCAGCAGTTTATGGGGACAGGAGGGTTCGGGCTACACCTTC.

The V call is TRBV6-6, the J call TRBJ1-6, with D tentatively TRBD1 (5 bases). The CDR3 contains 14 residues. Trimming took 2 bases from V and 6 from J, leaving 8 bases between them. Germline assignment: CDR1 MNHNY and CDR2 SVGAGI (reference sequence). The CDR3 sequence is CASSYRGGNSPLHF. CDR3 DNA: TGTGCCAGCAGTTACAGGGGAGGTAATTCACCCCTCCACTTT.

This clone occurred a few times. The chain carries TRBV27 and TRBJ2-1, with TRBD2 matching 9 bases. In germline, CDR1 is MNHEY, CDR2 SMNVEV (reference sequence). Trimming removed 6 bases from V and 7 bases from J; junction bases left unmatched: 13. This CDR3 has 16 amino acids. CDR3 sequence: CASRSFLAGKGNEQFF. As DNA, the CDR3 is TGTGCCAGCAGATCCTTCCTAGCGGGAAAGGGAAATGAGCAGTTCTTC.

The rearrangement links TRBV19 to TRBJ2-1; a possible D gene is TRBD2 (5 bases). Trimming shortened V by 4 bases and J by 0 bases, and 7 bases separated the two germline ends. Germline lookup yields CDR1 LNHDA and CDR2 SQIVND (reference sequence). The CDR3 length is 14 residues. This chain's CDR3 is CASSKTSSYNEQFF. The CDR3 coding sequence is TGTGCCAGTAGTAAAACTAGCTCCTACAATGAGCAGTTCTTC.

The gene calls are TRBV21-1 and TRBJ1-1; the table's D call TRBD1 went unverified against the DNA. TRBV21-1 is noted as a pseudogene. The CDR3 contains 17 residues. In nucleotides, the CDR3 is TGTGCCAGCAGCAAATGCGTCCAGGGCAGTTGGAACACTGAAGCTTTCTTT. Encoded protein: CASSKCVQGSWNTEAFF.

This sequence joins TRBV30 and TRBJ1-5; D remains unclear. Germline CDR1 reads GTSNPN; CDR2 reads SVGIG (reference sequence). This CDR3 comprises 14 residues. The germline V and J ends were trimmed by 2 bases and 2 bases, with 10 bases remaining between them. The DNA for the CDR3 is TGTGCCTGGAGTACGACTGCGGGCAATCAGCCCCAGCATTTT. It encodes CAWSTTAGNQPQHF.

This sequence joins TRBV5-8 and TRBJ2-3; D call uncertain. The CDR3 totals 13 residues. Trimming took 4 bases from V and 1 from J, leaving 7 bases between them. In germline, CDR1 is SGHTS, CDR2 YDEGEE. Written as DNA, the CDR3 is TGTGCCAGCAGCCCCTCGGGCACAGATACGCAGTATTTT. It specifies CASSPSGTDTQYF.

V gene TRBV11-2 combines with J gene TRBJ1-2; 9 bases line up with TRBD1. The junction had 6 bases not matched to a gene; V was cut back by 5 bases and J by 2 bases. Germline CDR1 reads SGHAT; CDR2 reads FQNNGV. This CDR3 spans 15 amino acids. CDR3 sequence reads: CASSVTGGLNYGYTF. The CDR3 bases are TGTGCCAGCAGCGTGACAGGGGGATTGAACTATGGCTACACCTTC.

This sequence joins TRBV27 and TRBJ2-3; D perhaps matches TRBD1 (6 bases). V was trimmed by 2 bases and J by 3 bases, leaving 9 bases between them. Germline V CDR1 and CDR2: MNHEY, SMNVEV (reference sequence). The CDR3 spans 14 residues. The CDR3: CASSLNRVTDTQYF. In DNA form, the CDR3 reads TGTGCCAGCAGTTTAAACAGGGTTACAGATACGCAGTATTTT.

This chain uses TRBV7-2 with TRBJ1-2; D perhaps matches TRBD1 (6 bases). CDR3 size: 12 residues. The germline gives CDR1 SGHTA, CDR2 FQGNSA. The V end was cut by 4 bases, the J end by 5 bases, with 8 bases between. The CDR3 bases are TGTGCCAGCAGCTCTACAGGGTATGGCTACACCTTC. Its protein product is CASSSTGYGYTF.

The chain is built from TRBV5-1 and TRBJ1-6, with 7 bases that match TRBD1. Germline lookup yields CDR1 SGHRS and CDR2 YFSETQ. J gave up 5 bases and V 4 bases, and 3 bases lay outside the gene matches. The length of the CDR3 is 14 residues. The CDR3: CASSSDRDNSPLHF. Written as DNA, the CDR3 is TGCGCCAGCAGCAGCGACAGGGATAATTCACCCCTCCACTTT.

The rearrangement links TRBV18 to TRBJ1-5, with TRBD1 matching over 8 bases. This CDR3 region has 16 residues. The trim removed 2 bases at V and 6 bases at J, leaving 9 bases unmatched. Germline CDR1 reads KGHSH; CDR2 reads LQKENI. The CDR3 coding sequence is TGTGCCAGCTCACCAGCTCGGCAGGGGGCTCTTCAGCCCCAGCATTTT. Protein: CASSPARQGALQPQHF.

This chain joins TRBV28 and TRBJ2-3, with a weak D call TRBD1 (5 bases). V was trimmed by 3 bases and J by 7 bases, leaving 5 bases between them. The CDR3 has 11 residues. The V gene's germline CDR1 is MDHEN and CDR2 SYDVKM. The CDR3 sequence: CASSLGHTQYF. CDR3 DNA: TGTGCCAGCAGTTTGGGGCATACGCAGTATTTT.

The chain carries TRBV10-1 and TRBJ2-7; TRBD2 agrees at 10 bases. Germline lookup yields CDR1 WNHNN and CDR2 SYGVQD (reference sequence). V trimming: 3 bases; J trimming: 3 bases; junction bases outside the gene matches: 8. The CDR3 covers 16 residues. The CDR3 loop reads CASSDRAGGLVYEQYF. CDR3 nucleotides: TGCGCCAGCAGTGACCGAGCGGGAGGGTTAGTCTACGAGCAGTACTTC.